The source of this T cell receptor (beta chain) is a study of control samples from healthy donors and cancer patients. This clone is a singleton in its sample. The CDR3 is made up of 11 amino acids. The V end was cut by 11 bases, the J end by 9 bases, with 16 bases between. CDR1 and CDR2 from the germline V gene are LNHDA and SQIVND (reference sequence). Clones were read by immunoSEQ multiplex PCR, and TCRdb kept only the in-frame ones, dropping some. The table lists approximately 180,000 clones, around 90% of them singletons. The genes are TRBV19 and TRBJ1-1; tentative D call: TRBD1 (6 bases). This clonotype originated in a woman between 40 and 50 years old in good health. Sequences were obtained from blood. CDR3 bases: TGTGCCTCTCATGGGGGGCTGAAAGCTTTCTTT. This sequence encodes CASHGGLKAFF. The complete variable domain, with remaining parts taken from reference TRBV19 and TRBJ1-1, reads DGGITQSPKYLFRKEGQNVTLSCEQNLNHDAMYWYRQDPGQGLRLIYYSQIVNDFQKGDIAEGYSVSREKKESFPLTVTSAQKNPTAFYLCASHGGLKAFFGQGTRLTVV.